This TCR beta chain was sequenced during a study of T cell repertoires in cytomegalovirus infection. Background on the study: Indicated by public TCR beta signatures were CMV infection and matching HLA type. Findings of the study overall: In two of eight donors, the top clonotype was HLA-C-restricted CMV-specific. People with CMV and the relevant HLA were identified by cumulative public TCR beta family frequency.

CDR3 length: 18 amino acids. From germline, CDR1 is SGHVS and CDR2 FNYEAQ. Trimming cost V 4 bases and J 4 bases; bases outside gene matches: 10. Worth noting for this clonotype: Its matching antigen is unknown.

TCRdb itself ran the reads through MiXCR, one entry per CDR3 protein. The repertoire holds under 200,000 distinct CDR3 sequences, about a sixth seen once, with 18% in the top ten. This clonotype was obtained from a human donor in good health (CMV status not recorded). Some clones in this sample may be carry-over from other donors' samples. The sequenced material came from CD8+ T cells from PBMCs. J is TRBJ1-4 and V is TRBV7-6; TRBD1 matches at 12 bases. CDR3 loop: CASSYSGTGGAGNEKLFF. For the CDR3, the DNA is TGTGCCAGCAGCTATTCCGGGACAGGGGGCGCCGGTAATGAAAAACTGTTTTTT.